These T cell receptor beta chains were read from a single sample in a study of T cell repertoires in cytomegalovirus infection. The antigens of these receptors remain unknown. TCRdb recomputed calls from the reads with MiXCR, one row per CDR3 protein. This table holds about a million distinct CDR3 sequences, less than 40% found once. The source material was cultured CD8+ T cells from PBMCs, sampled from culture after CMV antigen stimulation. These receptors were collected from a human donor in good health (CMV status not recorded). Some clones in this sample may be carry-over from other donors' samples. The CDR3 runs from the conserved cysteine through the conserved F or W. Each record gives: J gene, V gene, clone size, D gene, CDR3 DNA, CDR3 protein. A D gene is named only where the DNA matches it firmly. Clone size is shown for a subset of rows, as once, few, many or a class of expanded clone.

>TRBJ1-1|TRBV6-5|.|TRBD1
TGTGCCAGCAGATACGGACAGGGACACACTGAAGCTTTCTTT
CASRYGQGHTEAFF
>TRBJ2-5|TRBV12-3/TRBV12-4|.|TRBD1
TGTGCCAGCAGTTGGACAGGGGTCGAAGAGACCCAGTACTTC
CASSWTGVEETQYF
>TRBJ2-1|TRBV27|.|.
TGTGCCAGCAGTTTCTCGGCAGGCCGATACAATGAGCAGTTCTTC
CASSFSAGRYNEQFF
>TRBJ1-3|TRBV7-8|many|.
TGTGCCAGCAGCCCCCTTCGAGGTCGCTCTCGGGACACCATATATTTT
CASSPLRGRSRDTIYF
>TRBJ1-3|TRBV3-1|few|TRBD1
TGTGCCAGCAGCCAAGACGGCAGGGGGATCGGAAACACCATATATTTT
CASSQDGRGIGNTIYF
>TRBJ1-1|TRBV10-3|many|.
TGTGCCATCAGTGAGACACCGAACACTGAAGCTTTCTTT
CAISETPNTEAFF
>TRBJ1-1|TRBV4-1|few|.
TGCGCCAGCAGCCAAGAGCCGGGGGCCGACACTGAAGCTTTCTTT
CASSQEPGADTEAFF
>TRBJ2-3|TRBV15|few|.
TGTGCCACCAGCAGGGACCGGGGGTTCACAGATACGCAGTATTTT
CATSRDRGFTDTQYF
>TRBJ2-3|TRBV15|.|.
TGTGCCACCAGCAGCAGGACGGGAGATACGCAGTATTTT
CATSSRTGDTQYF
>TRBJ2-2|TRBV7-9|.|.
TGTGCCAGCAGCCCATACGGCACCGGGGAGCTGTTTTTT
CASSPYGTGELFF
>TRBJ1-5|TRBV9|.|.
TGTGCCAGCAGCGTAGAGGGAATGGGTCAGCCCCAGCATTTT
CASSVEGMGQPQHF
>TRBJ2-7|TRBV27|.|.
TGTGCCAGCAGTTTAAAGGGGTTGGACACTCCCTACGAGCAGTACTTC
CASSLKGLDTPYEQYF
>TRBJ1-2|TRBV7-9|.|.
TGTGCCAGCAGTTCCCGGGGAAGGGGAGAGTATGGCTACACCTTC
CASSSRGRGEYGYTF